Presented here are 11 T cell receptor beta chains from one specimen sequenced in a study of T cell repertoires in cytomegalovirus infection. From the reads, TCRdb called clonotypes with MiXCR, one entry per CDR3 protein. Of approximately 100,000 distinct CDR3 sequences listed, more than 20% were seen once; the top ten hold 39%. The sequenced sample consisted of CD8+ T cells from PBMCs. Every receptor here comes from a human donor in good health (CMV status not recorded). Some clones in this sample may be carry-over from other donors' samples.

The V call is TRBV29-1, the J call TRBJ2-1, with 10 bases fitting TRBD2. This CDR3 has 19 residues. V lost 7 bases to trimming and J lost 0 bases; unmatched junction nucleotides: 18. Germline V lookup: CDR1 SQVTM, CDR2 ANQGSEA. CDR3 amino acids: CSAGAGLAGVKSSYNEQFF. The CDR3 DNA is TGCAGCGCCGGGGCCGGGCTAGCGGGGGTTAAGAGCTCCTACAATGAGCAGTTCTTC.

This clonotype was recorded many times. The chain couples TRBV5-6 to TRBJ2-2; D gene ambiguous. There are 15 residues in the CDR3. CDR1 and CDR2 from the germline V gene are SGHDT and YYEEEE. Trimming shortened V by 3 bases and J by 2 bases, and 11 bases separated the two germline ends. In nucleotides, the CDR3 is TGTGCCAGCAGCTCTTTCGCGTATAACACCGGGGAGCTGTTTTTT. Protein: CASSSFAYNTGELFF.

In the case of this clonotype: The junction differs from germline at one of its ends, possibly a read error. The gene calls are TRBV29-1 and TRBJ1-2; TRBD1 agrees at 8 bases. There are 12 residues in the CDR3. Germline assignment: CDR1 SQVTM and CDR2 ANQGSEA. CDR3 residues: CSVEGQGHGYTF. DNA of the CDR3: TGCAGCGTCGAAGGACAGGGCCATGGCTACACCTTC. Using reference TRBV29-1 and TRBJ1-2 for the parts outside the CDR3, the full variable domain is SAVISQKPSRDICQRGTSLTIQCQVDSQVTMMFWYRQQPGQSLTLIATANQGSEATYESGFVIDKFPISRPNLTFSTLTVSNMSPEDSSIYLCSVEGQGHGYTFGSGTRLTVV.

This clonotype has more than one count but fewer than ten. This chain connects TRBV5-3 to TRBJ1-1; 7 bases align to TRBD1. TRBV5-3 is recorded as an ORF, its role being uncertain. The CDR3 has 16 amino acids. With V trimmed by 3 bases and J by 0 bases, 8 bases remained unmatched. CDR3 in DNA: TGTGCCAGAAGCTACCGGGGACAGCACATGAACACTGAAGCTTTCTTT. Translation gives CARSYRGQHMNTEAFF.

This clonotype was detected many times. The CDR3 sequence: CASSLALPYEQYF. DNA of the CDR3: TGTGCCAGCAGTTTAGCGTTGCCCTACGAGCAGTACTTC. The chain employs TRBV12-3 or TRBV12-4 and TRBJ2-7; D unclear. V shed 0 bases and J shed 2 bases, with 5 bases lying between them. CDR3 length: 13 residues.

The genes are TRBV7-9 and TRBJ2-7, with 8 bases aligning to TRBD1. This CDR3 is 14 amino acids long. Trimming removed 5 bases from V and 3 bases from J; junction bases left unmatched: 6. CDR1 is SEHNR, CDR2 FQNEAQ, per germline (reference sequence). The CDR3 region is CASSKDRVVYEQYF. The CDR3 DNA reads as TGTGCCAGCAGCAAGGACAGGGTAGTCTACGAGCAGTACTTC.

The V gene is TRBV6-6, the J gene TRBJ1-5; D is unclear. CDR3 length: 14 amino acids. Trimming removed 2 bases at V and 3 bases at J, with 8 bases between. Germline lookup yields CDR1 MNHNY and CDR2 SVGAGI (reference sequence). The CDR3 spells CASSYTPYNQPQHF. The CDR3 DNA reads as TGTGCCAGCAGTTACACTCCTTACAATCAGCCCCAGCATTTT.

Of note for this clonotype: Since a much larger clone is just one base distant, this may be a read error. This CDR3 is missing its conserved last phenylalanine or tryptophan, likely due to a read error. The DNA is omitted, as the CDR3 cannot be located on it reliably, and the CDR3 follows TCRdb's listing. CDR3 region: CASSSLDNEQFS. V is TRBV6-2 or TRBV6-3 and J is TRBJ2-1. The CDR3 is 12 residues long, ends included. Germline CDR1 is MNHEY and CDR2 is SVGEGT.

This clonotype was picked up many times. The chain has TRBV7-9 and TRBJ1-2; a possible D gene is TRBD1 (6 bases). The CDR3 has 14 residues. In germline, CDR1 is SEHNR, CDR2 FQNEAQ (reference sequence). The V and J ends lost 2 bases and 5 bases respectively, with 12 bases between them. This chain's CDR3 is CASSLRTDFYGYTF. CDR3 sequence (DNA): TGTGCCAGCAGCTTACGGACAGATTTTTATGGCTACACCTTC.

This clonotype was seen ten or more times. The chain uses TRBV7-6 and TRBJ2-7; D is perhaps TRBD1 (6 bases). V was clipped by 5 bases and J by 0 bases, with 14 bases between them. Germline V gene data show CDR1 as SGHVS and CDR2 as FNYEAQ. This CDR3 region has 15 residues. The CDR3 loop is CASSPSTGSSYEQYF. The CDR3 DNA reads TGTGCCAGCAGCCCTTCGACAGGCAGCTCCTACGAGCAGTACTTC.

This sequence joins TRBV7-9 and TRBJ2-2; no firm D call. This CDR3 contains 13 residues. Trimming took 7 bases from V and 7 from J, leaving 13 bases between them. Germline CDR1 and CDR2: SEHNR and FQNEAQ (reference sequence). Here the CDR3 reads CASTLGLRGELFF. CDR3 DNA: TGTGCCAGCACCCTAGGGCTGCGCGGGGAGCTGTTTTTT.